The 20 T cell receptor beta chains below were found in one sample sequenced in a study of blood T cells in healthy people across ages. A second PCR, run for about 7 to 11 cycles, used a sample-barcoded 5' primer plus a J-beta primer mix. Via MiXCR, TCRdb re-called the 5' RACE reads, giving one row per CDR3 protein. This sample has about 640,000 distinct CDR3 sequences, with around 38% found just once. The sequenced sample consisted of blood. These TCRs come from a man at least 80 years old in good health.

This chain connects TRBV12-3 or TRBV12-4 to TRBJ2-3; 7 positions agree with TRBD1. Germline trimming cut 4 bases from V and 3 bases from J; bases unmatched to any gene: 7. The CDR3 consists of 15 residues. The CDR3 DNA follows: TGTGCCAGCAGTTCGAACAGGGGAATTACAGATACGCAGTATTTT. Translating gives CASSSNRGITDTQYF.

This clonotype was found a few times. J is TRBJ2-7 and V is TRBV20-1; the match to TRBD1 covers 12 bases. Germline assignment: CDR1 DFQATT and CDR2 SNEGSKA (reference sequence). J was trimmed by 0 bases and V by 6 bases; bases with no gene match: 18. This CDR3 region has 19 residues. CDR3 nucleotides: TGCAGTGCCCTAGGGCCACCGGGACAGGGGGCAGTTGGCTCCTACGAGCAGTACTTC. Translated, it gives CSALGPPGQGAVGSYEQYF.

This clonotype turned up a few times. V and J are TRBV27 and TRBJ1-1, with unresolved D. Germline values: CDR1 MNHEY, CDR2 SMNVEV (reference sequence). V lost 3 bases, J lost 3 bases, and 11 bases lay in between. This CDR3 comprises 14 residues. CDR3 residues: CASSLMSVDTEAFF. CDR3 in DNA: TGTGCCAGCAGTTTGATGTCGGTGGACACTGAAGCTTTCTTT.

This clonotype has a handful of counts. V usage is TRBV6-5 and J usage is TRBJ2-2; no clear D gene. Per germline, CDR1 MNHEY and CDR2 SVGAGI. V was pared by 2 bases and J by 1 base, with 8 bases between. The CDR3 is made up of 15 amino acids. The CDR3 reads CASSYAGQNTGELFF. In nucleotides, the CDR3 is TGTGCCAGCAGTTACGCCGGGCAGAACACCGGGGAGCTGTTTTTT.

The V call is TRBV12-3 or TRBV12-4, the J call TRBJ2-2, with 8 bases fitting TRBD2. V shed 2 bases and J 6 bases; nucleotides not matched to a gene: 2. This CDR3 comprises 14 residues. The CDR3 DNA sequence: TGTGCCAGCAGTTTAAGCGGGGGTTCCGGGGAGCTGTTTTTT. This translates into CASSLSGGSGELFF.

This clonotype appeared a few times. The chain has TRBV29-1 and TRBJ2-7; unclear D gene. The V end was cut by 4 bases, the J end by 2 bases, with 12 bases between. CDR3 length: 13 residues. CDR1 is SQVTM, CDR2 ANQGSEA, per germline. DNA for the CDR3: TGCAGCGTTGGACACCAAGGGACCTACGAGCAGTACTTC. Amino acid sequence: CSVGHQGTYEQYF.

This clonotype appeared a few times. The V call is TRBV7-2, the J call TRBJ2-3; TRBD2 aligns across 10 bases. Germline V gene sequence: CDR1 SGHTA, CDR2 FQGNSA. V dropped 2 bases and J dropped 1; count of bases not matched to a gene: 9. The CDR3 covers 18 residues. The CDR3 loop is CASSLQRGGDTRTDTQYF. CDR3 nucleotides: TGTGCCAGCAGCTTACAGCGGGGGGGTGACACCCGCACAGATACGCAGTATTTT. Full variable domain (rest looked up from reference TRBV7-2 and TRBJ2-3): GAGVSQSPSNKVTEKGKDVELRCDPISGHTALYWYRQSLGQGLEFLIYFQGNSAPDKSGLPSDRFSAERTGGSVSTLTIQRTQQEDSAVYLCASSLQRGGDTRTDTQYFGPGTRLTVL.

This chain's CDR3 is CSVQGRGTDTQYF. The CDR3 DNA reads TGCAGTGTTCAGGGTCGGGGCACAGATACGCAGTATTTT. V usage is TRBV20-1 and J usage is TRBJ2-3; D possibly corresponds to TRBD1 (5 bases). The germline V gene encodes CDR1 DFQATT and CDR2 SNEGSKA (reference sequence). The V end was cut by 7 bases, the J end by 1 base, with 12 bases between. The CDR3 loop spans 13 amino acids.

This chain links TRBV27 with TRBJ1-1, with 10 bases fitting TRBD1. J was trimmed by 1 base and V by 4 bases; bases with no gene match: 9. The CDR3 contains 17 residues. CDR1 MNHEY and CDR2 SMNVEV come from the germline V gene (reference sequence). The DNA for the CDR3 is TGTGCCAGCAGTTCCTCGACAGGGGGCTTTAGGAACACTGAAGCTTTCTTT. Translated: CASSSSTGGFRNTEAFF.

This clonotype was seen a handful of times. The rearrangement uses TRBV27 and TRBJ2-2, with D possibly TRBD2 on 7 matching bases. The germline gives CDR1 MNHEY, CDR2 SMNVEV (reference sequence). The length of the CDR3 is 15 residues. Trimming removed 4 bases at V and 4 bases at J, with 13 bases between. This CDR3 reads CASSYRGGFTGELFF. In DNA form, the CDR3 reads TGTGCCAGCAGTTATAGGGGGGGATTCACCGGGGAGCTGTTTTTT.

This clonotype was observed a few times. This chain connects TRBV6-1 to TRBJ2-3; D not resolved. The CDR3 is 15 residues long. Trimming stripped 7 bases from V and 3 bases from J, with 17 bases between. Germline V gives CDR1 MNHNS, CDR2 SASEGT. This CDR3 reads CASIESPLGTDTQYF. The CDR3 DNA follows: TGTGCCAGCATCGAGAGTCCTCTGGGAACAGATACGCAGTATTTT.

The CDR3 DNA reads TGCAGTGCTCGTCGACTAGCGGGGACTCAGGAGACCCAGTACTTC. Encoded protein: CSARRLAGTQETQYF. The chain is built from TRBV20-1 and TRBJ2-5, with 11 bases matching TRBD2. Per germline, CDR1 DFQATT and CDR2 SNEGSKA (reference sequence). This CDR3 has 15 residues. With 5 bases clipped from V and 5 bases from J, the junction kept 10 bases outside the gene matches.

The V and J genes are TRBV7-9 and TRBJ2-3, with D unresolved. V gave up 4 bases and J gave up 0 bases, with 14 bases separating them. Germline V gene lookup returns CDR1 SEHNR and CDR2 FQNEAQ (reference sequence). The CDR3 length is 16 residues. CDR3: CASSSDLGGSTDTQYF. CDR3 DNA: TGTGCCAGCAGCTCTGACCTAGGTGGGAGCACAGATACGCAGTATTTT.

The chain couples TRBV7-2 to TRBJ2-1; D is tentatively TRBD1 or TRBD2 (5 bases each). The germline CDR1 and CDR2 sequences are SGHTA and FQGNSA. V was trimmed by 1 base and J by 10 bases, leaving 14 bases between them. The CDR3 consists of 14 residues. The CDR3 bases are TGTGCCAGCAGCTTAGAGGTCTCACGGGACGAGCAGTTCTTC. This gives the protein CASSLEVSRDEQFF. The variable domain in full, completed from reference TRBV7-2 and TRBJ2-1, reads GAGVSQSPSNKVTEKGKDVELRCDPISGHTALYWYRQSLGQGLEFLIYFQGNSAPDKSGLPSDRFSAERTGGSVSTLTIQRTQQEDSAVYLCASSLEVSRDEQFFGPGTRLTVL.

This clonotype was counted between two and nine times. The rearrangement links TRBV7-2 to TRBJ1-4; D ambiguous. Germline-derived CDR1 and CDR2 are SGHTA and FQGNSA. The CDR3 consists of 12 residues. The V end was cut by 0 bases, the J end by 14 bases, with 10 bases between. The CDR3 nucleotides are TGTGCCAGCAGCTTAGCTCCACCTCGGCTGTTTTTT. Residues: CASSLAPPRLFF.

The CDR3 coding sequence is TGCAGTGCTAGTCTAGCGGGAGGTAATAAAGATACGCAGTATTTT. As protein: CSASLAGGNKDTQYF. J is TRBJ2-3 and V is TRBV20-1; 11 bases match TRBD2. Germline values: CDR1 DFQATT, CDR2 SNEGSKA (reference sequence). CDR3 length equals 15 residues. Trimming cost V 3 bases and J 5 bases; bases outside gene matches: 7.

The chain uses TRBV20-1 and TRBJ2-2; D is possibly TRBD1 or TRBD2 (5 bases each). The CDR3 is 13 residues long. Per the germline V gene, CDR1 is DFQATT and CDR2 is SNEGSKA (reference sequence). The V end lost 6 bases, the J end lost 5 bases, and 13 bases lay between the germline ends. The CDR3 DNA reads as TGCAGTGCCGTCGTGGGGGAGACCGGGGAGCTGTTTTTT. Translated: CSAVVGETGELFF.

This clonotype was detected a few times. The V gene is TRBV5-1, the J gene TRBJ2-1; 7 positions agree with TRBD1. After removal of 4 bases from V and 4 bases from J, the junction contained 5 bases not matched to a gene. Germline CDR1 is SGHRS and CDR2 is YFSETQ. The CDR3 length is 14 residues. The CDR3 is CASSRDREYNEQFF. CDR3 in DNA: TGCGCCAGCAGCCGGGACAGAGAATACAATGAGCAGTTCTTC.

V is TRBV3-1 and J is TRBJ1-5; no clear D. Germline V gives CDR1 LGHDT, CDR2 YNNKEL (reference sequence). Trimming shortened V by 0 bases and J by 2 bases, and 5 bases separated the two germline ends. This CDR3 is 14 amino acids long. The CDR3 sequence: CASSQEFGNQPQHF. CDR3 DNA: TGTGCCAGCAGCCAAGAGTTTGGCAATCAGCCCCAGCATTTT.

As DNA, the CDR3 is TGCGCCAGCCGTGGGGCAGTTGAGGGCACAGATACGCAGTATTTT. Encoded protein: CASRGAVEGTDTQYF. The V gene is TRBV4-1, the J gene TRBJ2-3, with D possibly TRBD1 on 5 matching bases. Germline lookup yields CDR1 MGHRA and CDR2 YSYEKL. The CDR3 runs 15 residues. Trimming took off 8 bases at V and 1 base at J, with 16 bases between the two ends.